Below, one TCR beta chain is given with its context. The antigen is unknown. The template was RNA from unsorted bulk tissue. More than 3 cm separated this lung sample from the edge of the tumor. The CDR3 has 14 amino acids. V lost 3 bases, J lost 8 bases, and 12 bases stayed unmatched. Germline loops: CDR1 SQVTM, CDR2 ANQGSEA. The sample comes from a study of tumor and adjacent non-tumor tissue in lung cancer. Looking at the study overall: Histology: 12 adenocarcinoma, a couple of squamous cell carcinoma, 1 small cell lung cancer.

Three rounds of nested PCR, following a modified ARM-PCR protocol, produced the TCRbeta library. TCRdb re-called the multiplex PCR reads through MiXCR, storing one row per CDR3 protein. The table lists some 100,000 distinct CDR3 sequences, 65% of them singletons, with roughly 19% in the top ten. Findings and caveats of the study: Normal lung showed higher cumulative top 100 clone frequency than tumor.

Sequencing was carried out using distant non-tumor lung tissue. This sequence joins TRBV29-1 and TRBJ2-5; TRBD2 matches 7 bases. The clonotype originates from a young man with non-small cell lung cancer. This CDR3 is CSVDWGGVGDTQYF. DNA of the CDR3: TGCAGCGTTGATTGGGGGGGGGTAGGCGATACCCAGTACTTC. The whole variable domain, filled in from reference TRBV29-1 and TRBJ2-5, reads SAVISQKPSRDICQRGTSLTIQCQVDSQVTMMFWYRQQPGQSLTLIATANQGSEATYESGFVIDKFPISRPNLTFSTLTVSNMSPEDSSIYLCSVDWGGVGDTQYFGPGTRLLVL.